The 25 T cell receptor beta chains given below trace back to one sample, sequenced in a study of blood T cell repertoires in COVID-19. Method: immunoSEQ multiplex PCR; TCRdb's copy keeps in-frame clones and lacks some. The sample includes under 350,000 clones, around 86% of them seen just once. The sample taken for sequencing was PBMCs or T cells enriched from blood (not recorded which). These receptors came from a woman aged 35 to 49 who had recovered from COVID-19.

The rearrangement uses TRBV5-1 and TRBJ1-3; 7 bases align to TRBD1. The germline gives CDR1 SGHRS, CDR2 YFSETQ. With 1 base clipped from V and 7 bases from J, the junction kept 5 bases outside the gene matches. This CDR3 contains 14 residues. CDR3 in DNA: TGCGCCAGCAGCTTGACAGGGGATGAGAACACCATATATTTT. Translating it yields CASSLTGDENTIYF. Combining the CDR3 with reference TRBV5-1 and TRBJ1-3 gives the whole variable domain KAGVTQTPRYLIKTRGQQVTLSCSPISGHRSVSWYQQTPGQGLQFLFEYFSETQRNKGNFPGRFSGRQFSNSRSEMNVSTLELGDSALYLCASSLTGDENTIYFGEGSWLTVV.

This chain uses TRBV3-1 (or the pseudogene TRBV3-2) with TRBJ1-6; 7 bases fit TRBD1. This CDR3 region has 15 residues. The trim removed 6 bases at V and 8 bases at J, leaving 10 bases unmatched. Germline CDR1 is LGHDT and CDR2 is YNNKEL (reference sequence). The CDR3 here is CASRGPGQRHSPLHF. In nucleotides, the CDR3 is TGTGCCAGCAGGGGCCCGGGACAGAGACATTCACCCCTCCACTTT.

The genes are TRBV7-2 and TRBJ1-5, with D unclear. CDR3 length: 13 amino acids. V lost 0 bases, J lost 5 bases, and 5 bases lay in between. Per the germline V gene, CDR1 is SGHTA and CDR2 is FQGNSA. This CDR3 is CASSLARDQPQHF. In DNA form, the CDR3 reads TGTGCCAGCAGCTTAGCGCGGGATCAGCCCCAGCATTTT.

The CDR3 region is CASSPDNRRNYGYTF. The CDR3 DNA reads as TGTGCCAGCTCACCAGATAACAGGCGCAACTATGGCTACACCTTC. V is TRBV18 and J is TRBJ1-2, with a possible D match to TRBD1 (5 bases). CDR3 length equals 15 residues. V lost 2 bases and J lost 2, with 12 bases in between. CDR1 KGHSH and CDR2 LQKENI come from the germline V gene.

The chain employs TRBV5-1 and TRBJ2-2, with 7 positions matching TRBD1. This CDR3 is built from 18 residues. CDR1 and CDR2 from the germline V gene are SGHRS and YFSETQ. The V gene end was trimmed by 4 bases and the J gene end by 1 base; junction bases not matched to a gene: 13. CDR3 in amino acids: CASSNLPGGTWNTGELFF. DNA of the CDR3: TGCGCCAGCAGCAACTTACCAGGGGGTACGTGGAACACCGGGGAGCTGTTTTTT.

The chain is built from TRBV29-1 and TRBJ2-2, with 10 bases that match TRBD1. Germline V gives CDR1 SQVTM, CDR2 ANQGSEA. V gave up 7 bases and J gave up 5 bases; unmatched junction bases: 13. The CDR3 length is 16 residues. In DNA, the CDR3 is TGCAGCGCCATTACGACTCCGGGACAGGGGACCGGGGAGCTGTTTTTT. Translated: CSAITTPGQGTGELFF.

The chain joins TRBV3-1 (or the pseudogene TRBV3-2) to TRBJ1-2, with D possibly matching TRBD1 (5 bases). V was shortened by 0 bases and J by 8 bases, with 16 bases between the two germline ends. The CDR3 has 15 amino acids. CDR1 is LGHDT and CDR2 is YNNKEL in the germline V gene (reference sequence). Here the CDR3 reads CASSQDVGGGSGYTF. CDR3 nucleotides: TGTGCCAGCAGCCAAGATGTGGGCGGGGGATCAGGCTACACCTTC.

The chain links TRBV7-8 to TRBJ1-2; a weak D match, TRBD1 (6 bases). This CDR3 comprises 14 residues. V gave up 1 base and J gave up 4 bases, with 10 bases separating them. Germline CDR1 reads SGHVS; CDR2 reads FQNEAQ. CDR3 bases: TGTGCCAGCAGCTTAGGGCAGGGGTCCTATGGCTACACCTTC. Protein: CASSLGQGSYGYTF.

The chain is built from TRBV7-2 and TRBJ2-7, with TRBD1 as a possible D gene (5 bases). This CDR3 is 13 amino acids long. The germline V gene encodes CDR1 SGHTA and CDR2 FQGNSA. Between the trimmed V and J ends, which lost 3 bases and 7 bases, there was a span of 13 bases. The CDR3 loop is CASSLAGAREQYF. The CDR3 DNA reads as TGTGCCAGCAGCTTGGCTGGGGCCAGGGAGCAGTACTTC.

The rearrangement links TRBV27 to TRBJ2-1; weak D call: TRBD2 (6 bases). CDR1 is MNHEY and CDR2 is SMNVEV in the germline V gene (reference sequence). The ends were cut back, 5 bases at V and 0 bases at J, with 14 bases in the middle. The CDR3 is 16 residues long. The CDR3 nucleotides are TGTGCCAGCAGTCCCCTACGGGAGCGCTCCTACAATGAGCAGTTCTTC. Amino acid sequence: CASSPLRERSYNEQFF.

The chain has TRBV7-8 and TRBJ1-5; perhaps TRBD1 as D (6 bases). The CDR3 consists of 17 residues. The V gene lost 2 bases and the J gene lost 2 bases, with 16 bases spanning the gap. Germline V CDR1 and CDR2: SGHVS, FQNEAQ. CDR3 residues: CASSLSGGQGGNQPQHF. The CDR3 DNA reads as TGTGCCAGCAGCTTAAGCGGGGGGCAGGGCGGCAATCAGCCCCAGCATTTT.

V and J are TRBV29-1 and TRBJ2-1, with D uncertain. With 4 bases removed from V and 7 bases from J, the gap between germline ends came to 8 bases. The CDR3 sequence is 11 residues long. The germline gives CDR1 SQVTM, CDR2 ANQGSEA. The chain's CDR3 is CSVGRGNEQFF. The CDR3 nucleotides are TGCAGCGTTGGAAGAGGTAATGAGCAGTTCTTC.

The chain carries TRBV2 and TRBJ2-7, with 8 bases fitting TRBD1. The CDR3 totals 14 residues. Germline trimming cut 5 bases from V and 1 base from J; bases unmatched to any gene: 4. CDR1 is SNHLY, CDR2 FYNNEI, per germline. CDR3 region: CASSRRDRSYEQYF. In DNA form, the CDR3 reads TGTGCCAGCAGTCGCCGGGACAGGTCCTACGAGCAGTACTTC.

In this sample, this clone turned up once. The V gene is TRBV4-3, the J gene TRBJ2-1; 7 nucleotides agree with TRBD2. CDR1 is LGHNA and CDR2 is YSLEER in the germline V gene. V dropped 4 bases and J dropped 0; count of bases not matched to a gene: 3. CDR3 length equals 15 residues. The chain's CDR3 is CASSPGGSSYNEQFF. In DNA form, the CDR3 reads TGCGCCAGCAGCCCCGGGGGGAGCTCCTACAATGAGCAGTTCTTC.

This CDR3 is CASRNSGITDTQYF. CDR3 sequence (DNA): TGTGCCAGCCGAAATAGCGGGATAACAGATACGCAGTATTTT. J is TRBJ2-3 and V is TRBV27, with 8 bases aligning to TRBD2. With V trimmed by 8 bases and J by 3 bases, 7 bases remained unmatched. Per germline, CDR1 MNHEY and CDR2 SMNVEV (reference sequence). CDR3 length: 14 residues.

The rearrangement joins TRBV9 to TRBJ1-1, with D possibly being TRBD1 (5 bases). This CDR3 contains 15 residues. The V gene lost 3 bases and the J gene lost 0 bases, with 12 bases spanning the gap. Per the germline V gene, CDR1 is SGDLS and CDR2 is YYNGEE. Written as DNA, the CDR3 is TGTGCCAGCAGCGCGGGAGGGACGGTGAACACTGAAGCTTTCTTT. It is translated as CASSAGGTVNTEAFF.

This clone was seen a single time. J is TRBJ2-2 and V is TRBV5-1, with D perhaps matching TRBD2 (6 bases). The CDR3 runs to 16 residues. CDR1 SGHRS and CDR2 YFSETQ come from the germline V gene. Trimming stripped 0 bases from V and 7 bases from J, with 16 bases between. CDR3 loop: CASSLGPGTSVGELFF. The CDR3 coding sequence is TGCGCCAGCAGCTTGGGCCCCGGGACTTCTGTCGGGGAGCTGTTTTTT.

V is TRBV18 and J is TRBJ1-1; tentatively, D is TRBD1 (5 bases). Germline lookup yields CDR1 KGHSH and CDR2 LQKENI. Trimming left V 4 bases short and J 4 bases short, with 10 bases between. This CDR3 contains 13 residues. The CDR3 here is CASSLVGGTEAFF. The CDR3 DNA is TGTGCCAGCTCACTTGTGGGGGGCACTGAAGCTTTCTTT.

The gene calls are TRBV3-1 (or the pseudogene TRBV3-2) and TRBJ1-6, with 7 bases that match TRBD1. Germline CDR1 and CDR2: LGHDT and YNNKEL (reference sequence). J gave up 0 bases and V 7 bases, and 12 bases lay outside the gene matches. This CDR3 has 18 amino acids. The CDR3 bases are TGTGCCAGCAAGCCCCCTGGACAGGTAAGCTCCTATAATTCACCCCTCCACTTT. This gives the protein CASKPPGQVSSYNSPLHF.

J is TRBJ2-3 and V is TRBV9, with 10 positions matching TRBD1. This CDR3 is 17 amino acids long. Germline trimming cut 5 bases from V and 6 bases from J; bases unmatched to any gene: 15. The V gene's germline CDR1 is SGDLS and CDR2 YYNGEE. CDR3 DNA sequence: TGTGCCAGCAGTTTCTTCGTGGGACAGGGGACGGGTGATACGCAGTATTTT. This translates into CASSFFVGQGTGDTQYF.

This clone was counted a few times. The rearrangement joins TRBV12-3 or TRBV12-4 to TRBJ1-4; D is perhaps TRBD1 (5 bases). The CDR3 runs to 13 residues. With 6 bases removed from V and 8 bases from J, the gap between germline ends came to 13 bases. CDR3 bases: TGTGCCAGCAGGGGGGGTCTCGGGGAAAAACTGTTTTTT. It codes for CASRGGLGEKLFF.

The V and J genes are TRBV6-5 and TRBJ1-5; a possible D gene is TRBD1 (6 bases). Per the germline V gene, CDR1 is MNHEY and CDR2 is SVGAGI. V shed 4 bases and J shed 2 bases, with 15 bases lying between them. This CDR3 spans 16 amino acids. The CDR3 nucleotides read TGTGCCAGCAGTTCAAGGGGGAGAAATGGCAATCAGCCCCAGCATTTT. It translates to CASSSRGRNGNQPQHF.

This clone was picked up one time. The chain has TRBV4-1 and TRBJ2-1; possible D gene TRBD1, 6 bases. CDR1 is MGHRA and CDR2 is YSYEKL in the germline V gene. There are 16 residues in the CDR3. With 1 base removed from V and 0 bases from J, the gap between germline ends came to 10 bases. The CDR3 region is CASSQGQASSYNEQFF. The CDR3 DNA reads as TGCGCCAGCAGCCAAGGACAGGCGAGCTCCTACAATGAGCAGTTCTTC.

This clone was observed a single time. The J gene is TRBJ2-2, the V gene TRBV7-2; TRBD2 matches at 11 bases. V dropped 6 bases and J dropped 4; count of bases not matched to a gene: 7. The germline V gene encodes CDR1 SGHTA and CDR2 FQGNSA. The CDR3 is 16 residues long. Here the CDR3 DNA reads TGTGCCAGCAGGCTGAGAGGGACTAGCGGCACCGGGGAGCTGTTTTTT. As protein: CASRLRGTSGTGELFF.

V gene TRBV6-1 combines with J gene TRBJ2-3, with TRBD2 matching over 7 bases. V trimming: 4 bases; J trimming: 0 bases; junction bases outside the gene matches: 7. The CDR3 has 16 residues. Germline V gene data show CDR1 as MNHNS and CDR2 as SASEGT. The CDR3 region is CASSAGLPTSTDTQYF. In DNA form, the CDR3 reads TGTGCCAGCAGTGCGGGACTACCAACAAGCACAGATACGCAGTATTTT.